This record concerns one T cell receptor (beta chain) sequence. What it recognizes is unknown. Alongside a J-beta primer mix, a sample-barcoded 5' primer served in a second PCR lasting 7 to 11 cycles. TCRdb ran MiXCR on the 5' RACE reads and lists one entry per CDR3 protein. The data show about 1.6 million distinct CDR3 sequences, roughly 32% seen once. The record originates from a study of blood T cells in healthy people across ages. Overall study: Capture by template switching was about one barcoded beta molecule per two T cells.

Germline V CDR1 and CDR2: MGHRA, YSYEKL. Trimming took off 1 base at V and 2 bases at J, with 10 bases between the two ends. CDR3 length: 15 residues. General observations from the study: It was the long-lived donors that had more naive CD4+ cells and higher diversity than aged donors. When one million T cells were used, diversity estimates were thought to be underestimates. Changes in expanded clonotypes were possibly confounded, as the CMV status of donors was unknown.

Source material: blood. The V call is TRBV4-1, the J call TRBJ2-3, with D possibly matching TRBD2 (6 bases). The sequence was collected from a woman in her 30s in good health. The CDR3 spells CASSQAGVVTDTQYF. The CDR3 nucleotides are TGCGCCAGCAGCCAAGCGGGGGTGGTCACAGATACGCAGTATTTT.